This T cell receptor beta chain was recovered during a study of identical twins. Findings and limits, study-wide: Excess sharing by twins proved weaker in beta out-of-frame sequences. It was possible that invariant MAIT and iNKT cells partly confounded the zero-insertion analyses. Models, which agreed with sharing between unrelated individuals, nonetheless underestimated the out-of-frame TCR alpha sharing seen in monozygotic twins.

Unique molecular identifiers were in the cDNA, with template-switch universal primer binding. Using its own MiXCR run on the 5' RACE reads, TCRdb lists one record per CDR3 protein. The repertoire has 450,000 or so distinct CDR3 sequences, around 15% of them found once; the top ten carry approximately 1%. This clonotype has just one count. Its specificity is not known. The data were also submitted as part of a second study, on yellow fever vaccine responses in identical twins.

This receptor was taken from a woman younger than 35 in good health. Sequencing input: CD4+ T cells sorted from blood.

The CDR3 here is CASMQREVDTQYF. DNA of the CDR3: TGTGCCAGTATGCAGCGGGAGGTCGATACGCAGTATTTT. The chain couples TRBV19 to TRBJ2-3, with 9 bases aligning to TRBD2. The ends lost 7 bases at V and 6 bases at J; junction bases unmatched: 5. The CDR3 extends over 13 amino acids. The germline gives CDR1 LNHDA, CDR2 SQIVND (reference sequence).